The clone carrying this TCR beta chain was counted at least ten times. This entry is derived from a study of Graves' ophthalmopathy and Graves' hyperthyroidism. The ends were cut back, 5 bases at V and 4 bases at J, with 17 bases in the middle. This CDR3 has 15 residues. CDR1 is LNHDA and CDR2 is SQIVND in the germline V gene (reference sequence). Amplified material comprised TCR beta CDR3 regions derived from RNA transcripts. A first-round RT-PCR used HTBI primers, followed by a second-round multiplex PCR. From the multiplex PCR reads, TCRdb called clonotypes with MiXCR, one entry per CDR3 protein. Of 340,000 or so distinct CDR3 sequences listed, roughly 15% are singletons.

Sequenced: peripheral blood. The clonotype originates from an adult man with Graves' ophthalmopathy. The chain combines TRBV19 with TRBJ2-5; D uncertain. CDR3 residues: CASSLQSEGIETQYF. CDR3 bases: TGTGCCAGTAGTTTACAGTCCGAAGGGATAGAGACCCAGTACTTC.